The 9 T cell receptor beta chains given below trace back to one sample, sequenced in a study of kidney transplant recipient with SARS-CoV-2 infection. TCRdb independently ran MiXCR on the reads; one entry per CDR3 protein. This table holds roughly 250,000 distinct CDR3 sequences, less than 35% found once. Sequencing was performed on a blood sample, taken at baseline and on roughly day 110 from a kidney transplant recipient. Receptor source: a male patient aged 25-45 years who had COVID-19 and was a kidney transplant recipient. Some T cells may be the graft donor's.

As for this clonotype: A much larger clone lies a single base off, so this may be a read error. V gene TRBV7-9 combines with J gene TRBJ2-1; 12 bases match TRBD2. The CDR3 is 17 amino acids. Germline V lookup: CDR1 SEHNR, CDR2 FQNEAQ (reference sequence). CDR3 region: CANSGGTSGSPWNEQFF. The CDR3 DNA sequence: TGTGCCAACAGCGGGGGGACTAGCGGGTCCCCTTGGAATGAGCAGTTCTTC.

In its sample, this clonotype was seen many times. The chain combines TRBV28 with TRBJ1-5; 7 bases fit TRBD1. Looked up from germline, CDR1 is MDHEN and CDR2 is SYDVKM. The CDR3 is 14 residues long. Germline trimming cut 4 bases from V and 6 bases from J; bases unmatched to any gene: 6. The CDR3 sequence: CASSYSHRGQPQHF. CDR3 DNA: TGTGCCAGCAGTTACTCCCACAGGGGTCAGCCCCAGCATTTT.

In regard to this clonotype: A much larger clone differs from this one at a single base, so this may be a read error. The rearrangement joins TRBV6-5 to TRBJ2-1; 12 bases line up with TRBD2. Germline lookup yields CDR1 MNHEY and CDR2 SVGAGI. The CDR3 has 18 amino acids. The CDR3 region has the DNA TGTGCCAGCAGTTACGCCGGGACTAGCGGGTTGTCCTACAATGGGCAGTTCTTC. Translating gives CASSYAGTSGLSYNGQFF.

There are a few counts of this clonotype. A much larger clone differs from this one at a single base, so this may be a read error. This chain links TRBV7-9 with TRBJ1-2, with no clear D. Germline lookup yields CDR1 SEHNR and CDR2 FQNEAQ (reference sequence). V was cut by 3 bases and J by 7 bases, with 24 bases left in between. This CDR3 region has 17 residues. CDR3 coding DNA: TGTGCCAGCAGCTTTGGATCATACCATGGAAAGACCTGTGGCTACACCTTC. This encodes CASSFGSYHGKTCGYTF. The variable domain in full, completed from reference TRBV7-9 and TRBJ1-2, reads DTGVSQNPRHKITKRGQNVTFRCDPISEHNRLYWYRQTLGQGPEFLTYFQNEAQLEKSRLLSDRFSAERPKGSFSTLEIQRTEQGDSAMYLCASSFGSYHGKTCGYTFGSGTRLTVV.

Of note for this clonotype: A much larger clone is a single base away; this may be a read error. Here the CDR3 DNA reads TGTGCCAGTAGTTGCTTAATGACAAATCAAAAGACCTATGGCTACACCTTC. Protein sequence: CASSCLMTNQKTYGYTF. The rearrangement joins TRBV19 to TRBJ1-2, with D unclear. Trimming took 5 bases from V and 4 from J, leaving 23 bases between them. CDR3 length equals 17 residues. Germline CDR1 and CDR2: LNHDA and SQIVND (reference sequence). The full variable domain, in which reference TRBV19 and TRBJ1-2 provide the parts outside the CDR3, is DGGITQSPKYLFRKEGQNVTLSCEQNLNHDAMYWYRQDPGQGLRLIYYSQIVNDFQKGDIAEGYSVSREKKESFPLTVTSAQKNPTAFYLCASSCLMTNQKTYGYTFGSGTRLTVV.

In its sample, this clonotype was seen a few times. The rearrangement joins TRBV29-1 to TRBJ2-1; 9 bases agree with TRBD2. Germline-derived CDR1 and CDR2 are SQVTM and ANQGSEA. The CDR3 is made up of 14 amino acids. The V and J ends lost 4 bases and 3 bases, in that order; junction bases with no gene match: 4. Written as DNA, the CDR3 is TGCAGCGTTGTAGAGCGGGAGGTCTACAATGAGCAGTTCTTC. Amino acids: CSVVEREVYNEQFF.

This clonotype was seen ten or more times. The chain employs TRBV28 and TRBJ2-1; TRBD1 matches 12 bases. Trimming cost V 6 bases and J 7 bases; bases outside gene matches: 7. Germline assignment: CDR1 MDHEN and CDR2 SYDVKM. The CDR3 extends over 15 amino acids. This CDR3 is CASSLGQGAKNEQFF. CDR3 bases: TGTGCCAGCAGCCTGGGACAGGGGGCGAAAAATGAGCAGTTCTTC.

In its sample, this clonotype was seen many times. The chain joins TRBV28 to TRBJ1-6; D remains unclear. Per germline, CDR1 MDHEN and CDR2 SYDVKM. This CDR3 region has 15 residues. Trimming shortened V by 1 base and J by 8 bases, and 12 bases separated the two germline ends. CDR3 in amino acids: CASSLYANPYSPLHF. CDR3 DNA sequence: TGTGCCAGCAGTTTATATGCAAACCCGTATTCACCCCTCCACTTT.

This clonotype was found many times. The V call is TRBV5-1, the J call TRBJ1-2, with D unclear. The CDR3 is made up of 16 amino acids. Trimming removed 7 bases from V and 4 bases from J, with 23 bases in between. The germline V gene encodes CDR1 SGHRS and CDR2 YFSETQ. The CDR3: CASGHTSVRKTYGYTF. The CDR3 bases are TGCGCCAGCGGGCATACATCGGTTCGAAAGACCTATGGCTACACCTTC.